This T cell receptor beta chain was documented in a study of T cells in Graves' hyperthyroidism and ophthalmopathy. Whole-study context: Peripheral blood collection took place at initial diagnosis, before any treatment.

Graves' hyperthyroidism showing no ophthalmopathy progression within 18 months was considered stable. The CDR3 extends over 13 amino acids. Germline CDR1 reads DFQATT; CDR2 reads SNEGSKA (reference sequence). There were TCR beta CDR3 regions amplified from RNA transcripts. The study used the HTBI primer set for a first-round RT-PCR of the TCR CDR3. Each CDR3 protein is one row after TCRdb ran MiXCR on the multiplex PCR reads. The table has a few hundred thousand distinct CDR3 sequences, 15% to 20% seen once; the top ten hold 3.7%. This clonotype was seen ten or more times. Relative to the germline gene, one junction end is altered; a read error may explain this.

Specimen: blood. This TCR was sampled from a woman aged 18-35 years with Graves' hyperthyroidism. The chain is built from TRBV20-1 and TRBJ2-7; a possible D gene is TRBD2 (7 bases). The CDR3 region is CSARGGGFREQYF. CDR3 coding DNA: TGCAGTGCGAGAGGGGGGGGGTTTCGGGAGCAGTACTTC.